This T cell receptor beta chain was sequenced in a study of T cells after yellow fever vaccination (dated by TCRdb to between 2019 and 2020). As for the study more broadly: The SMART-Seq v4 Ultra Low Input RNA kit was used to prepare libraries from fractions with low cell numbers. Two healthy male donors, one aged 18 to 30 and one aged 30 to 40 years, made up the cohort. To follow T-cell clones before and after both primary and booster YFV17D yellow fever vaccination, bulk TCR alpha and beta repertoires underwent longitudinal sequencing. Blood was drawn at multiple timepoints before and after primary and secondary immunization, with bulk PBMC replicates and cell subsets isolated. What the authors observed across the whole study: FACS-sorted repertoires could contain abundant contaminating clonotypes from the bulk population, so computational filtering was required. A small fraction of clonotypes showed up in both the CD4 and CD8 compartments, probably as a result of convergent recombination. Most clones expanded after primary vaccination (almost 97% of CD4 and 70% to 90% of CD8) were re-detected after the booster, suggesting that broad memory maintenance occurred. Compared with the primary T-cell response, the secondary T-cell response was weaker but faster, peaking on day 5 rather than day 15. The study included only two donors, which limits how far the findings can be generalized.

Measured from the cysteine to the phenylalanine, the CDR3 is 15 residues long. Just the 45-base CDR3 DNA is kept, in frame starting at base 1. The junction carries 9 bases between V and J, which are trimmed by 3 bases and 0 bases respectively. Per the germline V gene, MDHEN is the CDR1 and SYDVKM is the CDR2. In light of the paper, this sample's treatment or condition label describes: live attenuated yellow fever vaccine strain. A standard Ficoll-Paque protocol was used to isolate PBMCs from peripheral blood. CD4 and CD8 T-cell fractions were isolated with Dynabeads CD4 and CD8 positive selection kits. RNA was extracted with TriZol from bulk PBMCs, CD4 and CD8 fractions, and dextramer-positive and dextramer-negative fractions. TCR cDNA was synthesized by 5'RACE template switching, through which a universal primer site and unique molecular identifiers were introduced. cDNA synthesis was primed from both the TCR alpha and TCR beta constant segments. Library amplification involved two PCR steps, and the second step added sample barcodes and sequencing adapters. Sequencing of libraries was done on Illumina HiSeq 2500 (2x100 bp) or NovaSeq (2x150 bp). Processing in the source paper ran as follows. MIGEC handled demultiplexing of reads and collapsing into UMI consensus sequences, while MiXCR performed V(D)J alignment. Clonotypes responding to the vaccine were identified with edgeR on replicate PBMC samples, with the criteria of FDR below 0.01 and a log2 fold change above 5 up to day 15. CD4 or CD8 identity was assigned to each bulk clonotype according to whether the clonotype was present at higher abundance in the sequenced CD4 repertoire or the sequenced CD8 repertoire. TCRdb's own reprocessing of the public reads used fastp at Q25 and MiXCR and kept productive beta chains. Merged by CDR3 protein, the rows form single entries marked with the most common genes and DNA. The V and J calls follow TCRdb's processing rather than the paper's. For this sample the table gives 250,000 to 300,000 distinct CDR3 sequences, of which roughly 13% were detected only once. Roughly 0.5% of the sample goes to the ten largest clones.

As concerns this clonotype: Its antigen remains undetermined. No much larger clone exists at a distance of one base, and base qualities are not known.

The TCR comes from a man younger than 40 who received the YFV17D yellow fever vaccine. The chain is assembled from TRBV28 and TRBJ2-4; there is no confident call for the D gene. Sequenced here: CD4+ T cells sorted from PBMCs, sampled 45 days after the yellow fever booster vaccination. The nucleotide sequence reads TGTGCCAGCAGTTTCCCTAGACTAGCCAAAAACATTCAGTACTTC. Its product reads: CASSFPRLAKNIQYF.